This TCR beta chain is from a study of T-cell reconstitution after alpha-beta-depleted transplantation in children. Broader study findings: The origin of alpha-beta T cells about two months after transplant was reportedly several hundred expanded graft clones. Diversity and T-cell counts at one year after transplant derived mostly from new T cells. Several patients had high TCRbeta diversity at day 60; it came from surviving recipient T cells and thymic progenitors.

A library of TCRbeta sequences, prepared with unique molecular identifiers, was generated. TCRdb reprocessed the PCR reads with MiXCR, giving one entry per CDR3 protein. Of roughly 30,000 distinct CDR3 sequences in the sample, 5% to 7% were seen once. This clonotype occurred many times. What it binds is not known. CDR3 size: 13 residues. Trimming pared 4 bases from V and 0 bases from J, leaving 6 bases between. V and J are TRBV12-3 or TRBV12-4 and TRBJ1-2; no firm D call. This receptor was identified in a child less than two years old who had a stem cell transplant for acute myeloid leukemia, so the T cells may come from the graft donor. The sample in question was peripheral blood, obtained 60 days after TCRalphabeta/CD19-depleted stem cell transplant. CDR3 DNA sequence: TGTGCCAGCAGTTGGTCCCCTAACTATGGCTACACCTTC. It is translated as CASSWSPNYGYTF.